This T cell receptor beta chain appears in the sequencing data of a study of beta chain features in type 1 diabetes. Across the study: Cell yields, gender and age were comparable in patients and healthy donors. The examined sorted cells totaled roughly 110,000,000 across samples.

Expressed TCRB transcripts were sequenced after all isolated RNA was converted to cDNA. TCRdb's copy holds only in-frame clones and misses some; the assay was immunoSEQ multiplex PCR. The top ten clones hold around 0.3% of a sample with tens of thousands of clones, approximately 53% of them seen once. V shed 2 bases and J 8 bases; nucleotides not matched to a gene: 9. This CDR3 comprises 15 residues. Germline V lookup: CDR1 MGHRA, CDR2 YSYEKL. Cells sorted by CD45RO/CCR7/CD25/CD127/CD95/CD27 comprised CD4+ naive, central memory, regulatory and stem cell-like memory cells. Only a few counts were recorded for this clone. The antigen is undetermined. Study-level findings and limits: Equally in patients and controls, PCR might preferentially amplify shorter templates. Shorter TCRB CDR3s, moderately but significantly so, marked every one of the four CD4+ subsets in Type 1 diabetes patients.

The sequence was obtained from a man in his thirties or forties with type 1 diabetes. The sequenced sample was stem cell memory CD4+ T cells from blood. J is TRBJ1-2 and V is TRBV4-1, with TRBD1 identical over 9 bases. Here the CDR3 DNA reads TGCGCCAGCAGCCAAACCGGGACAGGGCTTGGGGGCTACACCTTC. It is translated as CASSQTGTGLGGYTF.